The clone carrying this T cell receptor (beta chain) was detected ten times or more. What it binds is not known. Amplification of TCR beta CDR3 regions was performed using RNA transcripts as template. The primer set for the first-round RT-PCR of the TCR CDR3 was HTBI. TCRdb re-called the multiplex PCR reads through MiXCR, storing one row per CDR3 protein. The sample yields 550,000 to 650,000 distinct CDR3 sequences, around 13% seen once. This specimen belongs to a study of T cells in Graves' hyperthyroidism and ophthalmopathy. General observations from the study: The model forecast ophthalmopathy, anticipating it by a median roughly 6 months before onset.

The clonotype originates from a woman aged 40-49 years with Graves' hyperthyroidism. What was sequenced was blood.

CDR3 sequence (DNA): TGCAGTGCTAGAGACCTCGGGACAGGGTCGGAGACCCAGTACTTC. It translates to CSARDLGTGSETQYF. The rearrangement joins TRBV20-1 to TRBJ2-5; 9 nucleotides match TRBD1. The CDR3 extends over 15 amino acids. Germline CDR1 and CDR2: DFQATT and SNEGSKA (reference sequence). V lost 0 bases to trimming and J lost 5 bases; unmatched junction nucleotides: 7.